This TCR beta chain was captured by sequencing in a study of T-cell memory formation after mild COVID-19. Overall study findings and caveats: Day 15 to 85 contracting clones showed balanced CD4/CD8; day 15 to 37 expanders favored CD4+. Pre-infection memory harbored some responding clones, suggesting cross-reactive memory joined. Researchers could not confirm that second-wave clones peaking on day 37 targeted SARS-CoV-2.

Ten or more counts support this clonotype. What it binds is not known. It was 5'RACE with constant-segment primers that produced the TCR alpha and TCR beta cDNA libraries, which carried sample barcodes and UMIs. TCRdb independently ran MiXCR on the 5' RACE reads; one entry per CDR3 protein. The sample lists under 300,000 distinct CDR3 sequences; roughly 8.2% were seen once. CDR3 length: 14 residues. The V and J ends lost 3 bases and 5 bases, in that order; junction bases with no gene match: 6. The TCR comes from a man younger than 35 who had mild COVID-19 (a few samples of this study predate the infection). Cell type and time point are not known. Material for sequencing was PBMCs or a T cell subset sorted from them (not recorded which). V is TRBV12-3 or TRBV12-4 and J is TRBJ2-5, with 7 bases lining up with TRBD1. The CDR3: CASSFRGLIETQYF. As DNA, the CDR3 is TGTGCCAGCAGTTTTAGGGGGCTGATTGAGACCCAGTACTTC.